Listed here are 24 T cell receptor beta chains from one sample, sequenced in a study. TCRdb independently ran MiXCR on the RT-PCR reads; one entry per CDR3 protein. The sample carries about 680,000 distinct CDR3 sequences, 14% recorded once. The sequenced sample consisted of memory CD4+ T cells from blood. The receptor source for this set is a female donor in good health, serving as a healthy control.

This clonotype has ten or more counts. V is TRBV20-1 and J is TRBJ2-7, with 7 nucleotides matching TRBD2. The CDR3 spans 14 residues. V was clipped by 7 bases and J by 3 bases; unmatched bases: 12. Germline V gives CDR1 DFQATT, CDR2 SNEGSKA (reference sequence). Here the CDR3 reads CSVREGGFRYEQYF. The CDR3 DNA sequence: TGCAGTGTAAGGGAGGGAGGGTTCCGCTACGAGCAGTACTTC.

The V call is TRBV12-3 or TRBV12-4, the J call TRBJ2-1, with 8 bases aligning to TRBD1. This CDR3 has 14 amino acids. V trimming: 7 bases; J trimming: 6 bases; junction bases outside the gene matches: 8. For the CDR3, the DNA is TGTGCCAGCATTCGGACAGGGATTGCCAATGAGCAGTTCTTC. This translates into CASIRTGIANEQFF.

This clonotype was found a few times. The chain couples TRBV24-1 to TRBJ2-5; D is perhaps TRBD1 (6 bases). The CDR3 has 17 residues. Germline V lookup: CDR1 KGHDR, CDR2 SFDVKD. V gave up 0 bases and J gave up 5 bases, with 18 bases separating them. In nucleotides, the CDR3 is TGTGCCACCAGTGATTTGGGGGGCGAGTCCGGGGTGGAGACCCAGTACTTC. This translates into CATSDLGGESGVETQYF.

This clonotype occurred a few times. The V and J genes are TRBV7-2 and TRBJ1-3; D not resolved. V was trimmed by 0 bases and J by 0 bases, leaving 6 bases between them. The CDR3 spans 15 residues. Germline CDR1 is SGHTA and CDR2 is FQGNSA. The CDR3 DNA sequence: TGTGCCAGCAGCTTAGCTCCGCCCTCTGGAAACACCATATATTTT. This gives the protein CASSLAPPSGNTIYF.

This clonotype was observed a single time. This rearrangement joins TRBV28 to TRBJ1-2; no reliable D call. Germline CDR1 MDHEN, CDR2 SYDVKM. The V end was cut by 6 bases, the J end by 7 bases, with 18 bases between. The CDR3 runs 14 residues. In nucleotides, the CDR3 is TGTGCCAGCAGACGAGGACTAGCGGGAGGTGGCTACACCTTC. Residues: CASRRGLAGGGYTF.

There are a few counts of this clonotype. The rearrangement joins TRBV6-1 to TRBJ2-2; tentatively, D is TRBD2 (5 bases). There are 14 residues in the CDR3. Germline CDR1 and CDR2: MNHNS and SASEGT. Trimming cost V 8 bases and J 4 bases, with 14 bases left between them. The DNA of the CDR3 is TGTGCCAGCCCGGGGATCCGAGTCACCGGGGAGCTGTTTTTT. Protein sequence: CASPGIRVTGELFF.

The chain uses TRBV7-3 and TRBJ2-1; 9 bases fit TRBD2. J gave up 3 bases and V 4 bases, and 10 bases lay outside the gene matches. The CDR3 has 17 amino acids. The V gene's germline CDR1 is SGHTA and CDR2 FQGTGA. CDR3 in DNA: TGTGCCAGCAGCTATCATAGCGGGAGCGCACTCTACAATGAGCAGTTCTTC. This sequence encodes CASSYHSGSALYNEQFF.

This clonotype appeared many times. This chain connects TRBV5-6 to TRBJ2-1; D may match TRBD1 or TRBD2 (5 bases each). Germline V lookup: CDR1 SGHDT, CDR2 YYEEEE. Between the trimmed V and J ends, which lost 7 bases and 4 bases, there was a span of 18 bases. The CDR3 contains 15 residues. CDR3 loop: CASDHGTANYNEQFF. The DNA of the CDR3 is TGTGCCAGCGACCATGGGACCGCCAATTACAATGAGCAGTTCTTC.

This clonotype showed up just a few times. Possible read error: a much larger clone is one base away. The CDR3 loop is CASSLMGDTEAFF. As DNA, the CDR3 is TGTGCCAGCAGCTTAATGGGAGACACTGAAGCTTTCTTT. J is TRBJ1-1 and V is TRBV7-3; no clear D gene. Germline V gives CDR1 SGHTA, CDR2 FQGTGA. The V end lost 1 base, the J end lost 3 bases, and 6 bases lay between the germline ends. The CDR3 has 13 residues.

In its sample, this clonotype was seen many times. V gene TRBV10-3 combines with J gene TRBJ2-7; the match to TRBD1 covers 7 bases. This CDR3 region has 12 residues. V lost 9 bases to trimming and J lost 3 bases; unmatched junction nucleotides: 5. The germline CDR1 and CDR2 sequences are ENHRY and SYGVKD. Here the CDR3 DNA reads TGTGCCATTGGGGCAGGGGGCTACGAGCAGTACTTC. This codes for CAIGAGGYEQYF.

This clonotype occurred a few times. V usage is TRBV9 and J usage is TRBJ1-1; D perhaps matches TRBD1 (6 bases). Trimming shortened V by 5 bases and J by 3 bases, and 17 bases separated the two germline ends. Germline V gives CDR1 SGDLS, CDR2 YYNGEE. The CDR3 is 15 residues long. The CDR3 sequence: CASSPISGAYTEAFF. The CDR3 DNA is TGTGCCAGCAGTCCAATATCAGGGGCATACACTGAAGCTTTCTTT.

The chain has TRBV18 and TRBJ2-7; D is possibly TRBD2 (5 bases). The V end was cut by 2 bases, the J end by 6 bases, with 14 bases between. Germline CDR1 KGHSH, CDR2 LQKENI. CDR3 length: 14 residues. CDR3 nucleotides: TGTGCCAGCTCACCAAGTGGAGGTGTAGGCGAGCAGTACTTC. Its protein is CASSPSGGVGEQYF. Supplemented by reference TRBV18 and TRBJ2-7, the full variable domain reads NAGVMQNPRHLVRRRGQEARLRCSPMKGHSHVYWYRQLPEEGLKFMVYLQKENIIDESGMPKERFSAEFPKEGPSILRIQQVVRGDSAAYFCASSPSGGVGEQYFGPGTRLTVT.

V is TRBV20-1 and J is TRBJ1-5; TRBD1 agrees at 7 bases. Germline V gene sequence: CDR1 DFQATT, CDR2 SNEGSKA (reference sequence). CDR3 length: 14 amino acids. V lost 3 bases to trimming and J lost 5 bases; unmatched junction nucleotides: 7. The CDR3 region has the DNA TGCAGTGCTAGTAGGACAGGAGCCGATCAGCCCCAGCATTTT. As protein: CSASRTGADQPQHF.

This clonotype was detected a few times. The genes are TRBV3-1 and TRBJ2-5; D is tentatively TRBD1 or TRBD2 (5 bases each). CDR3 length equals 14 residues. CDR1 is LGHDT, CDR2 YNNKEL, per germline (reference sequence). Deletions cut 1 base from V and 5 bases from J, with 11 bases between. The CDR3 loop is CASSQVRGAETQYF. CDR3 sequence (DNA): TGTGCCAGCAGCCAAGTTAGGGGAGCTGAGACCCAGTACTTC.

DNA for the CDR3: TGCAGTGCTAGCTCCCCATCTAGCAGTGAGCAGTTCTTC. Its translation: CSASSPSSSEQFF. The chain carries TRBV20-1 and TRBJ2-1; a possible D gene is TRBD2 (5 bases). The germline CDR1 and CDR2 sequences are DFQATT and SNEGSKA (reference sequence). Trimming removed 3 bases at V and 9 bases at J, with 15 bases between. The CDR3 consists of 13 residues.

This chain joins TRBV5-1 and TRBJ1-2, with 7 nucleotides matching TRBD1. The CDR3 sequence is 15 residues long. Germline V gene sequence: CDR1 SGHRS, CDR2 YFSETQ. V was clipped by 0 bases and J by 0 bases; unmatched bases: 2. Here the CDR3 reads CASSLAGQANYGYTF. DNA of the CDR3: TGCGCCAGCAGCTTGGCCGGACAGGCTAACTATGGCTACACCTTC.

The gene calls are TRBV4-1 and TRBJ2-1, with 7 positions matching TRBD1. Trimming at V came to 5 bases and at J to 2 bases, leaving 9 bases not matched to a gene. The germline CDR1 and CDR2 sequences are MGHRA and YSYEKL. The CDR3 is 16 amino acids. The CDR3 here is CASSEPWDRPYNEQFF. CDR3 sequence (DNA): TGCGCCAGCAGCGAACCCTGGGACAGACCCTACAATGAGCAGTTCTTC.

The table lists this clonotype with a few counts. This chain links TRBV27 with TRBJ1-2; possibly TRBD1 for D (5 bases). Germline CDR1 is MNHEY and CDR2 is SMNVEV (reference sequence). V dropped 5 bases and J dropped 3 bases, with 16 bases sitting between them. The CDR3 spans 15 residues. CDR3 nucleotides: TGTGCCAGCAGTCCGGTGGGGCAGGGTGACTATGGCTACACCTTC. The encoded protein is CASSPVGQGDYGYTF.

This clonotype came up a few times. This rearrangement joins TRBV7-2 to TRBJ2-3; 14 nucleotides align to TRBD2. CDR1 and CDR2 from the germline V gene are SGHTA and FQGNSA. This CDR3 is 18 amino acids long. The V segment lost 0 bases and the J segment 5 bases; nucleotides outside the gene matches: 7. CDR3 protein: CASSLAYGLAGGIDTQYF. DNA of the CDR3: TGTGCCAGCAGCTTAGCGTACGGACTAGCGGGAGGAATAGATACGCAGTATTTT.

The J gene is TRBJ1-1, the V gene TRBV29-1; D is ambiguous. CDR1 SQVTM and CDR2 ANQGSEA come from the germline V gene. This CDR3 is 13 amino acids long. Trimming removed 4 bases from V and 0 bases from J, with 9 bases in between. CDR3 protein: CSVAGHMNTEAFF. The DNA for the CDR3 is TGCAGCGTTGCGGGTCACATGAACACTGAAGCTTTCTTT.

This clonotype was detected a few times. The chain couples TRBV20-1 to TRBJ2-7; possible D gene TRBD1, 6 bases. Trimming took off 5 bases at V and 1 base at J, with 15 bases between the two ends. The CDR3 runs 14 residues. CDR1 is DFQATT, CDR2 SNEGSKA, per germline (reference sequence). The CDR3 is CSASPGHGSYEQYF. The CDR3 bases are TGCAGTGCTTCCCCGGGACATGGGTCCTACGAGCAGTACTTC.

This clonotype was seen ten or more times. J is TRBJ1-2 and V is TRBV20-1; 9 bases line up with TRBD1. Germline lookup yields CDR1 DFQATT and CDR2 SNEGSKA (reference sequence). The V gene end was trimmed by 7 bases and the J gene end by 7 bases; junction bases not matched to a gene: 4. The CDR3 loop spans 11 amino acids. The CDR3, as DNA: TGCAGTGTCCAACAGGGGGCTGGCTACACCTTC. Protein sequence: CSVQQGAGYTF.

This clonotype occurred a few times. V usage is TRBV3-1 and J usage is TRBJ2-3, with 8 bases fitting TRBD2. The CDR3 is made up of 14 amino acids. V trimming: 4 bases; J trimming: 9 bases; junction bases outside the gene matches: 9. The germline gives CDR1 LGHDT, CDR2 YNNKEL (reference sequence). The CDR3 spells CASSPYRGGGTQYF. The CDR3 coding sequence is TGTGCCAGCAGCCCCTATCGGGGGGGAGGGACGCAGTATTTT.

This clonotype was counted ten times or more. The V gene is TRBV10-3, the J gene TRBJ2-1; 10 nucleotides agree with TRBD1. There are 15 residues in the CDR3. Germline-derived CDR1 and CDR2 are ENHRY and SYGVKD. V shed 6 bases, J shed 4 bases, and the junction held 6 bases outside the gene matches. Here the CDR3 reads CAISGGTGAYNEQFF. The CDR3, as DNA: TGTGCCATCAGCGGAGGGACAGGGGCGTACAATGAGCAGTTCTTC.